This T cell receptor beta chain appears in the sequencing data of a study of vaccination and CD4 T cells after COVID-19. At the level of the study: Two mRNA vaccine doses were given, either BNT162b2 or mRNA-1273.

MiXCR was run by TCRdb on the PCR reads, yielding one entry per CDR3 protein. The sample yields roughly 30,000 distinct CDR3 sequences, 45% to 55% seen once. As for time point: late sampling 161 to 241 days after vaccination in a few convalescent patients. CDR3 size: 14 residues. Germline lookup yields CDR1 SNHLY and CDR2 FYNNEI. V dropped 3 bases and J dropped 2 bases, with 9 bases sitting between them. The rearrangement uses TRBV2 and TRBJ2-3, with D possibly TRBD2 on 5 matching bases. The sequenced sample was CD4+ T cells from blood, obtained about 7 months after SARS-CoV-2 vaccination. The receptor was isolated from a human donor who had recovered from COVID-19. CDR3 coding DNA: TGTGCCAGCAGTGACGAGCGGAACACAGATACGCAGTATTTT. It codes for CASSDERNTDTQYF.